This T cell receptor (beta chain) is drawn from a study of blood T cell repertoires in COVID-19. Overall study context: The United States, Italy and Spain were the sources of the acute and convalescent COVID-19 samples. T cells, B-cell-depleted T cells, or PBMCs provided the cDNA or gDNA that served as material.

Trimming took 1 base from V and 6 from J, leaving 10 bases between them. The CDR3 contains 14 residues. Germline CDR1 is MNHNS and CDR2 is SASEGT. In the original analysis: Amplification with reference gene primers provided the estimates of nucleated cell counts. Produced via immunoSEQ multiplex PCR; TCRdb's table is partial and in-frame only. D and trimming come from the DNA, and the V and J calls and clone size come from that table. Here the sample spans 150,000 or so clones, approximately 88% being singletons. The sample comprised peripheral blood. This chain connects TRBV6-1 to TRBJ1-5; D is perhaps TRBD1 (6 bases). The TCR comes from a woman aged 45 to 65 with acute or convalescent COVID-19. CDR3 sequence reads: CASSEVWGPQPQHF. CDR3 sequence (DNA): TGTGCCAGCAGTGAAGTGTGGGGGCCTCAGCCCCAGCATTTT.